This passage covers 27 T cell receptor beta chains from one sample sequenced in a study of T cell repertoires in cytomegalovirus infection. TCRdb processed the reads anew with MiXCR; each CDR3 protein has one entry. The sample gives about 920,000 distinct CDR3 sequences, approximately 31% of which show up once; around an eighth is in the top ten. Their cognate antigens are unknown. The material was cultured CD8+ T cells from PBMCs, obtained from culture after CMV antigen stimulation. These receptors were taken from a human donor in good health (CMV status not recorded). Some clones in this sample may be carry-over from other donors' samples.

Here the CDR3 reads CASSGLRKSTEAFF. Written as DNA, the CDR3 is TGTGCCAGTAGTGGGCTGCGGAAGAGTACTGAAGCTTTCTTT. This chain uses TRBV19 with TRBJ1-1; no reliable D call. The CDR3 length is 14 residues. Germline V CDR1 and CDR2: LNHDA, SQIVND (reference sequence). Between the trimmed V and J ends, which lost 5 bases and 5 bases, there was a span of 15 bases.

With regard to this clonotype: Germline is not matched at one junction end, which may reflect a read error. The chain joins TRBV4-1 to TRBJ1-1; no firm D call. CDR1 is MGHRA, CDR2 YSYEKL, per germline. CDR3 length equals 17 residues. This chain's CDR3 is CASSPLTHGSMNAEAFF. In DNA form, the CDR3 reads TGCGCCAGCAGCCCGCTAACCCACGGGAGCATGAACGCTGAAGCTTTCTTT.

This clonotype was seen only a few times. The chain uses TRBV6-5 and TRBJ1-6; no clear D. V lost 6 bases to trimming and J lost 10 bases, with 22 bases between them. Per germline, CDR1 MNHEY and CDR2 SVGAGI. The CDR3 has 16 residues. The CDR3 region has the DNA TGTGCCAGCAGCCCGAGCCCCTACGGCTTAGGGTCACCCCTCCACTTT. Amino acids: CASSPSPYGLGSPLHF.

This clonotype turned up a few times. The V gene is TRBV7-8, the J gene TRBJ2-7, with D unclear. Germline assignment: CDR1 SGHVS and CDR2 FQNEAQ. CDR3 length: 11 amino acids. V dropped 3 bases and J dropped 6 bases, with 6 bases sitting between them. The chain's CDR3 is CASSFSAEQYV. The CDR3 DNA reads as TGTGCCAGCAGCTTTTCGGCCGAGCAGTACGTC.

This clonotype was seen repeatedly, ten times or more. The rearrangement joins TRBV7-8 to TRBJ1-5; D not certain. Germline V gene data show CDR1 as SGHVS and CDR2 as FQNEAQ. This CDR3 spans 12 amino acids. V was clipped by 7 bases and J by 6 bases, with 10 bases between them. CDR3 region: CASTEGTQPQHF. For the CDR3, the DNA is TGTGCCAGCACAGAGGGAACTCAGCCCCAGCATTTT. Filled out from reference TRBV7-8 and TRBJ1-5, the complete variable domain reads GAGVSQSPRYKVAKRGQDVALRCDPISGHVSLFWYQQALGQGPEFLTYFQNEAQLDKSGLPSDRFFAERPEGSVSTLKIQRTQQEDSAVYLCASTEGTQPQHFGDGTRLSIL.

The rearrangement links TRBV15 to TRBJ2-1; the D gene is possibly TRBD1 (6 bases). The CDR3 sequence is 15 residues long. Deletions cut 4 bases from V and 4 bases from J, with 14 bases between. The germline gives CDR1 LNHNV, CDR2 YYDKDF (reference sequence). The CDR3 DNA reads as TGTGCCACCAGCACACAGGGCGGCGTATACAATGAGCAGTTCTTC. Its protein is CATSTQGGVYNEQFF.

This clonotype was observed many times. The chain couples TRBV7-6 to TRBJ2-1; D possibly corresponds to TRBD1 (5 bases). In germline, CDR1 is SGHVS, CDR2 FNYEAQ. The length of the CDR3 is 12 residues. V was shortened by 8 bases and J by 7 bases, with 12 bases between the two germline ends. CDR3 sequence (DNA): TGTGCCAGCGGCCCTAGGGGAAATGAGCAGTTCTTC. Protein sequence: CASGPRGNEQFF. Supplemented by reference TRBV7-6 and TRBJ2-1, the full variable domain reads GAGVSQSPRYKVTKRGQDVALRCDPISGHVSLYWYRQALGQGPEFLTYFNYEAQQDKSGLPNDRFSAERPEGSISTLTIQRTEQRDSAMYRCASGPRGNEQFFGPGTRLTVL.

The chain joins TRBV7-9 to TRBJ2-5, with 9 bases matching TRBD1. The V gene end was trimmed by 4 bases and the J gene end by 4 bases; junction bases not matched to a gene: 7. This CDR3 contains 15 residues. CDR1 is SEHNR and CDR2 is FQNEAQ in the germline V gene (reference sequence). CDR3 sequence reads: CASSSYRGRRETQYF. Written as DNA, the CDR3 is TGTGCCAGCAGCTCCTACAGGGGGCGGCGAGAGACCCAGTACTTC.

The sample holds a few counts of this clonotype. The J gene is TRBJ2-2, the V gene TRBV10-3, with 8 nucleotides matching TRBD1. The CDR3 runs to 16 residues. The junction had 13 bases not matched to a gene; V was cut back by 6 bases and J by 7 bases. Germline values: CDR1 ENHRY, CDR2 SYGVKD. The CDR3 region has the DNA TGTGCCATCAGACTCGACCAGGGGGCGAAAATCGGGGAGCTGTTTTTT. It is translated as CAIRLDQGAKIGELFF.

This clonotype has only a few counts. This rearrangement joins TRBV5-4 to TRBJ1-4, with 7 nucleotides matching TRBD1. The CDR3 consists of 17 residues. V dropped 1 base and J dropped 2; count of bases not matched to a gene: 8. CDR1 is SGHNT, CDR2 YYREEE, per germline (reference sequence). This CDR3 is CASSLKRGHGTNEKLFF. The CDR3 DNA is TGTGCCAGCAGCTTGAAGAGGGGGCATGGGACTAATGAAAAACTGTTTTTT.

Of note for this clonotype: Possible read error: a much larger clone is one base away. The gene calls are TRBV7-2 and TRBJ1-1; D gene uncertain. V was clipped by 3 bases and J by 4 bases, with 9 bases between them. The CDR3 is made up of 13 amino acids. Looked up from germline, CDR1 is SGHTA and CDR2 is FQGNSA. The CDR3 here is CTSSFPGSTEAFF. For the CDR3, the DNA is TGTACCAGCAGCTTCCCCGGGAGCACTGAAGCTTTCTTT.

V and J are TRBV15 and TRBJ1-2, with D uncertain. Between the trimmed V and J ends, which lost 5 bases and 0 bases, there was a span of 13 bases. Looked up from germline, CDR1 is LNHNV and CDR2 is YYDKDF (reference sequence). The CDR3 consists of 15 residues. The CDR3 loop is CATSGRRQSNYGYTF. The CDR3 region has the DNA TGTGCCACCAGCGGTCGGCGACAATCTAACTATGGCTACACCTTC.

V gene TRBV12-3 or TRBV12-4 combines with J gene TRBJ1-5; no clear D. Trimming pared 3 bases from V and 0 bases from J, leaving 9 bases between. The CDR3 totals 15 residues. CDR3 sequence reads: CASSFASPSNQPQHF. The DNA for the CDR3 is TGTGCCAGCAGTTTTGCCAGCCCTAGCAATCAGCCCCAGCATTTT.

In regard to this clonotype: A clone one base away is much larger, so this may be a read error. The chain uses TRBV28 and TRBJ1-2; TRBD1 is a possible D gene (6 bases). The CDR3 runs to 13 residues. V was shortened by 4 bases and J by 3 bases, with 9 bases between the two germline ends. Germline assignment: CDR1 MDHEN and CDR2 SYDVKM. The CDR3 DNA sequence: TGTGCCAGCAGTTCCCCAGGGGACTATGGCTACACCTTC. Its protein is CASSSPGDYGYTF.

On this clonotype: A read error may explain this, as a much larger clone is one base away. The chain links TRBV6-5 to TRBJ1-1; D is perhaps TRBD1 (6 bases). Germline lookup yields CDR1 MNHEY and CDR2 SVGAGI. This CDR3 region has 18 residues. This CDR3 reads CVSSYLTGRGRPNTEAFF. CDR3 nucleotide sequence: TGTGTCAGCAGTTACCTAACCGGCAGGGGAAGGCCGAACACTGAAGCTTTCTTT.

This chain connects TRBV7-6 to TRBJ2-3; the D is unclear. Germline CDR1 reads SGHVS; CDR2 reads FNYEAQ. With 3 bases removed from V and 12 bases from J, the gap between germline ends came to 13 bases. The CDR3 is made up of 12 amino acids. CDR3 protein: CASSFVSESQYF. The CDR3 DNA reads TGTGCCAGCAGCTTTGTAAGTGAGTCACAGTATTTT.

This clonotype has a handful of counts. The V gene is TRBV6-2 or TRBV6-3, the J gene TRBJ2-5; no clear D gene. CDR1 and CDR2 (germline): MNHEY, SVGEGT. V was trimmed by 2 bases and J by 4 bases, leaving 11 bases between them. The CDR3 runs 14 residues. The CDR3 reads CASSYGQALETQYF. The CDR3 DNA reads TGTGCCAGCAGTTACGGTCAAGCTTTAGAGACCCAGTACTTC.

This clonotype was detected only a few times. CDR3 in DNA: TGTGCCAGCAGCCCCGGGGCCCATCTAGGGCTAATGAACACTGAAGCTTTCTTT. It is translated as CASSPGAHLGLMNTEAFF. The J gene is TRBJ1-1, the V gene TRBV7-9; the D gene is possibly TRBD1 (5 bases). The CDR3 spans 18 residues. V was shortened by 5 bases and J by 0 bases, with 22 bases between the two germline ends. CDR1 is SEHNR, CDR2 FQNEAQ, per germline (reference sequence).

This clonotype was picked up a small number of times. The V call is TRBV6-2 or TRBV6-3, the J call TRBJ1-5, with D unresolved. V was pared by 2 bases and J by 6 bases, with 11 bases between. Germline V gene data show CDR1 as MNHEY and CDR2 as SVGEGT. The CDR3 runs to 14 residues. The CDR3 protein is CASSYEGAGQPQHF. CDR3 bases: TGTGCCAGCAGTTACGAGGGAGCTGGTCAGCCCCAGCATTTT.

CDR3 loop: CASSLTLYNEKLFF. CDR3 nucleotide sequence: TGTGCCAGCAGTTTAACATTATACAATGAAAAACTGTTTTTT. V is TRBV27 and J is TRBJ1-4; no reliable D call. Germline lookup yields CDR1 MNHEY and CDR2 SMNVEV (reference sequence). This CDR3 is built from 14 residues. V was pared by 2 bases and J by 5 bases, with 9 bases between.

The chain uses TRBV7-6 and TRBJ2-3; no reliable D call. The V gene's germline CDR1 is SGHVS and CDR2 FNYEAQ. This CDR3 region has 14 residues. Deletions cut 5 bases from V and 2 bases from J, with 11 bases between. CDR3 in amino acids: CASSPNTFTDTQYF. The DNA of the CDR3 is TGTGCCAGCAGCCCTAATACCTTCACAGATACGCAGTATTTT.

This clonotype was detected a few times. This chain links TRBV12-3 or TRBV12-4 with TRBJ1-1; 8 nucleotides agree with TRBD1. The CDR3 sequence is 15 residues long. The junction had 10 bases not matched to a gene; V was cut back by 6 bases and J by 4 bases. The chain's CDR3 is CASRRGRGHGTEAFF. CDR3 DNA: TGTGCCAGCAGGCGAGGCAGGGGGCACGGCACTGAAGCTTTCTTT.

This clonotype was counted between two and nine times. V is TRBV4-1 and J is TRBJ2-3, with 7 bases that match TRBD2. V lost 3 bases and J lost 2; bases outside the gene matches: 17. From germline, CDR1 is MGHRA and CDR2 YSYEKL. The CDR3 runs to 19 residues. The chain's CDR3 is CASSHNYGETSPDTDTQYF. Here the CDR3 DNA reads TGCGCCAGCAGCCATAATTATGGAGAGACTAGCCCCGACACAGATACGCAGTATTTT.

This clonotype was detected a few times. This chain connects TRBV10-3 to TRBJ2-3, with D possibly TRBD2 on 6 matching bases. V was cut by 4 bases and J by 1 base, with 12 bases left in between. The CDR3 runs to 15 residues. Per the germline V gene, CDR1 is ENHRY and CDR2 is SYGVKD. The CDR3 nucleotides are TGTGCCATCAGTGTCGTGACTAGAGGCACAGATACGCAGTATTTT. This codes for CAISVVTRGTDTQYF.

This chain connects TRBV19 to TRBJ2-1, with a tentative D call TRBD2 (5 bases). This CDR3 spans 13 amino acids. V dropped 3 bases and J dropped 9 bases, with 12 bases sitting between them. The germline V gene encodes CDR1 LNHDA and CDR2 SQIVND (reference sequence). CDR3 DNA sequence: TGTGCCAGTAGTATCGGGGAGTCCACTGAGCAGTTCTTC. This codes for CASSIGESTEQFF. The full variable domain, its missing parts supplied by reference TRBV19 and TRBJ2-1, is DGGITQSPKYLFRKEGQNVTLSCEQNLNHDAMYWYRQDPGQGLRLIYYSQIVNDFQKGDIAEGYSVSREKKESFPLTVTSAQKNPTAFYLCASSIGESTEQFFGPGTRLTVL.

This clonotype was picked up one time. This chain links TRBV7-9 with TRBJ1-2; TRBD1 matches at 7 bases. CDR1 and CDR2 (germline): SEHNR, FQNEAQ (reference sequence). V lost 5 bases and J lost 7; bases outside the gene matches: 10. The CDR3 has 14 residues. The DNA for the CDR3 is TGTGCCAGCAGCCCACCGACAGGGTACGGTGGCTACACCTTC. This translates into CASSPPTGYGGYTF. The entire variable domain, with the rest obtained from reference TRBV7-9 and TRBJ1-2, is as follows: DTGVSQNPRHKITKRGQNVTFRCDPISEHNRLYWYRQTLGQGPEFLTYFQNEAQLEKSRLLSDRFSAERPKGSFSTLEIQRTEQGDSAMYLCASSPPTGYGGYTFGSGTRLTVV.

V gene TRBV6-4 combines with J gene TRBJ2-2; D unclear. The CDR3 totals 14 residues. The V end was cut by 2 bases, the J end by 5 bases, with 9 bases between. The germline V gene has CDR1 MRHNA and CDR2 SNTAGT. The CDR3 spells CASSDRAGTGELFF. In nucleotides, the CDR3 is TGTGCCAGCAGTGACAGGGCCGGGACCGGGGAGCTGTTTTTT.